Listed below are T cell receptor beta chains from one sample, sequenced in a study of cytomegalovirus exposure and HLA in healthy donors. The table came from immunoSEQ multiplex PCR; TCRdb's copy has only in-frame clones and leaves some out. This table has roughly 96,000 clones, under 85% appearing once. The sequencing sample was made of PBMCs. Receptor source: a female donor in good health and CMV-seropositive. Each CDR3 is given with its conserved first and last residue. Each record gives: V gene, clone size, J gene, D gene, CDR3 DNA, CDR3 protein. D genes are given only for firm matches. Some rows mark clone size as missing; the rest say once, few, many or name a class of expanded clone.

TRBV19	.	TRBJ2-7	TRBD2	TGTGCCAGTAGTCCGACCGGGACTAGCGCGAAGGGGGAGCAGTACTTC	CASSPTGTSAKGEQYF
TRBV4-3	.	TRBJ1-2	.	TGCGCCAGCAGCCAAGATGGGAGGAGACCTAACTATGGCTACACCTTC	CASSQDGRRPNYGYTF
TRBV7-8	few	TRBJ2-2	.	TGTGCCAGCAGCTTAGTTTCAGCGGCCACCGGGGAGCTGTTTTTT	CASSLVSAATGELFF
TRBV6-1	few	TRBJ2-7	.	TGTGCCAGCAGTTCAGAGGGTGATCAGGCCTACGAGCAGTACTTC	CASSSEGDQAYEQYF
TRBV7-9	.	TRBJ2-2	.	TGTGCCAGCAGCATGTGGGGAGTGAACACCGGGGAGCTGTTTTTT	CASSMWGVNTGELFF
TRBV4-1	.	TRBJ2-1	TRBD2	TGCGCCAGCAGCCAAGCGGGACTAGCGGGAGCACGGATCAATGAGCAGTTCTTC	CASSQAGLAGARINEQFF
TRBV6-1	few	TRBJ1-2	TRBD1	TGTGCCAGCAGTTTCAACGGACAGGGGAACTATGGCTACACCTTC	CASSFNGQGNYGYTF
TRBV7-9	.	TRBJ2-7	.	TGTGCCAGCAGCTTAACTAGAGACGACGAGCAGTACTTC	CASSLTRDDEQYF
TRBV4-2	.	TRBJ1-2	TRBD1	TGTGCCAGCAGCCAAGATACAGGGGGACCGGATGGCTACACCTTC	CASSQDTGGPDGYTF
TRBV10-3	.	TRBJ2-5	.	TGTGCCATCAGCGTCGGACTACAAGAGACCCAGTACTTC	CAISVGLQETQYF
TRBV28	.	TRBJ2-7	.	TGTGCCAGCAGTCCTCTCGGGTTCCAGCAGTACTTC	CASSPLGFQQYF
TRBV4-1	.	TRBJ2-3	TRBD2	TGCGCCAGCAGCCAAGAAGGGACTAGCGGGCGCGCTAGCACAGATACGCAGTATTTT	CASSQEGTSGRASTDTQYF
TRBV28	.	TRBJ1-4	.	TGTGCCAGCAGTTTGGATACCGGGAGCACTGAAAAACTGTTTTTT	CASSLDTGSTEKLFF
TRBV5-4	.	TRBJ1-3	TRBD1	TGTGCCAGCACCGTGGGACAGGGGGCGCGATCGGGAAACACCATATATTTT	CASTVGQGARSGNTIYF
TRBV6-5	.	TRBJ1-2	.	TGTGCCAGCAGGACACGGGATCTGGGTGGGGTTGGCTACACCTTC	CASRTRDLGGVGYTF
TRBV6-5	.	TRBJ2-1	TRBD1	TGTGCCAGCAGCCGAGGACAGGGTGGTCTTGAGCAGTTCTTC	CASSRGQGGLEQFF
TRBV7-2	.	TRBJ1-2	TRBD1	TGTGCCAGCAGCTTGGAACAGGGGTATGGCTACACCTTC	CASSLEQGYGYTF
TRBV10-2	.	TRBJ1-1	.	TGCGCCAGCAAACTGACAGGGAACACTGAAGCTTTCTTT	CASKLTGNTEAFF
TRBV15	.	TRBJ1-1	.	TGTGCCACCAGTACAGAATACGCTGAAGCTTTCTTT	CATSTEYAEAFF
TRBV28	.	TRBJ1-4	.	TGTGCCAGCCAGACAGGTCTTGAAAAACTGTTTTTT	CASQTGLEKLFF
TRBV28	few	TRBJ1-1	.	TGTGCCAGCAGATTGGGGGGGCTCACTGAAGCTTTCTTT	CASRLGGLTEAFF
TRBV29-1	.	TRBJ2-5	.	TGCAGCGTTGAATCTGAGGGGGACCAAGAGACCCAGTACTTC	CSVESEGDQETQYF
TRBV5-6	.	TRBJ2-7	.	TGTGCCAGCAGCTTCAGTGGGAGCTCCTACGAGCAGTACTTC	CASSFSGSSYEQYF
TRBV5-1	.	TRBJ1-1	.	TGCGCCAGCAGCTTGGTCCTCGGGGGGGTGAACACTGAAGCTTTCTTT	CASSLVLGGVNTEAFF
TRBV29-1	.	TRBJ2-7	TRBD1	TGCAGCGCCGCGACAGGGACCGACTACGAGCAGTACTTC	CSAATGTDYEQYF
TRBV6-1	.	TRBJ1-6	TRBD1	TGTGCCAGCAGTGGCCTCACAGGGGGCACCTATAATTCACCCCTCCACTTT	CASSGLTGGTYNSPLHF
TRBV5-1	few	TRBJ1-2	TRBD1	TGCGCCAGCAGCTCCGGGACAGGGATGGTGAACTATGGCTACACCTTC	CASSSGTGMVNYGYTF
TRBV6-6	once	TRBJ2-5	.	TGTGCCAGCAGCCCCCGAGAGTTAGAGACCCAGTACTTC	CASSPRELETQYF
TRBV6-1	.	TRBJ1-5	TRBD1	TGTGCCAGCAACAGGGGAGGCAATCAGCCCCAGCATTTT	CASNRGGNQPQHF
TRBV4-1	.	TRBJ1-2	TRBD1	TGCGCCAGCAGCCAAGATTTGACAGGGGGCAGAGTTAACTATGGCTACACCTTC	CASSQDLTGGRVNYGYTF
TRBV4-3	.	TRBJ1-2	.	TGCGCCAGCAGCCAAGATATCTCTTCCTATGGCTACACCTTC	CASSQDISSYGYTF
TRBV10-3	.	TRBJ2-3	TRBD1	TGTGCCATCAGTGAAATGGAAGGGGGCGGGACAGATACGCAGTATTTT	CAISEMEGGGTDTQYF
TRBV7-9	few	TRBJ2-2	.	TGTGCCAGCAGCTTTAGTGGCACCGGGGAGCTGTTTTTT	CASSFSGTGELFF
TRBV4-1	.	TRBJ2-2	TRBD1	TGCGCCAGCAGCCTTAGGACAGGGTTCACCGGGGAGCTGTTTTTT	CASSLRTGFTGELFF
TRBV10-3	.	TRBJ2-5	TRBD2	TGTGCCATCAGTCCGACTAGCGGGGGAGCCCTATTTCAAGAGACCCAGTACTTC	CAISPTSGGALFQETQYF
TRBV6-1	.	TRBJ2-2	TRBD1	TGTGCCAGCAGCAAACCGACAGGGGGCACCGGGGAGCTGTTTTTT	CASSKPTGGTGELFF